This T cell receptor (beta chain) is from a study of pediatric ulcerative colitis. The study's findings and limits: Compared with controls, ulcerative colitis showed greater blood-rectum clone sharing.

As to this clone: Its antigen is unknown.

Some clones are missing from TCRdb's copy, which holds only in-frame ones; the method was immunoSEQ multiplex PCR. This sample has about 36,000 clones, with approximately 87% found just once. The CDR3 is made up of 14 amino acids. CDR1 is SGHDN and CDR2 is FVKESK in the germline V gene. V gave up 1 base and J gave up 2 bases; unmatched junction bases: 0. The sample taken for sequencing was blood. This TCR was recovered from a girl aged 5 to 17 with moderate ulcerative colitis. The chain joins TRBV14 to TRBJ2-7; TRBD1 aligns across 9 bases. DNA for the CDR3: TGTGCCAGCAGCCAAGGACAGGGGGCCTACGAGCAGTACTTC. Its protein is CASSQGQGAYEQYF. The whole variable domain, filled in from reference TRBV14 and TRBJ2-7, reads EAGVTQFPSHSVIEKGQTVTLRCDPISGHDNLYWYRRVMGKEIKFLLHFVKESKQDESGMPNNRFLAERTGGTYSTLKVQPAELEDSGVYFCASSQGQGAYEQYFGPGTRLTVT.